The 29 T cell receptor beta chains listed next were all sequenced from one sample in a study of cytomegalovirus exposure and HLA in healthy donors. The repertoire was sequenced with immunoSEQ multiplex PCR; TCRdb's copy has only in-frame clones and lacks some. This table holds 150,000 to 200,000 clones, 95% to 96% found once. Sequences were obtained from PBMCs. The receptors were gathered from a woman under 30 in good health and CMV-seronegative.

The chain recombines TRBV13 with TRBJ1-2; possible D gene TRBD1, 6 bases. Germline V gene data show CDR1 as PRHDT and CDR2 as FYEKMQ (reference sequence). The CDR3 runs to 15 residues. V shed 5 bases and J shed 5 bases, with 18 bases lying between them. The CDR3 loop is CASSPQDSVRYGYTF. The CDR3 DNA reads as TGTGCCAGCAGCCCCCAGGACAGCGTGAGGTATGGCTACACCTTC. The entire variable domain, with the rest obtained from reference TRBV13 and TRBJ1-2, is as follows: AAGVIQSPRHLIKEKRETATLKCYPIPRHDTVYWYQQGPGQDPQFLISFYEKMQSDKGSIPDRFSAQQFSDYHSELNMSSLELGDSALYFCASSPQDSVRYGYTFGSGTRLTVV.

This chain joins TRBV9 and TRBJ1-6; 7 nucleotides match TRBD1. Germline loops: CDR1 SGDLS, CDR2 YYNGEE. The CDR3 covers 14 residues. V trimming: 0 bases; J trimming: 8 bases; junction bases outside the gene matches: 2. The CDR3 region has the DNA TGTGCCAGCAGCGTAGGACAGGGAGATTCACCCCTCCACTTT. Translating gives CASSVGQGDSPLHF. Together with reference TRBV9 and TRBJ1-6, the CDR3 gives the full variable domain: DSGVTQTPKHLITATGQRVTLRCSPRSGDLSVYWYQQSLDQGLQFLIQYYNGEERAKGNILERFSAQQFPDLHSELNLSSLELGDSALYFCASSVGQGDSPLHFGNGTRLTVT.

This chain uses TRBV9 with TRBJ2-1; 8 bases align to TRBD1. This CDR3 region has 15 residues. The ends lost 4 bases at V and 8 bases at J; junction bases unmatched: 11. Germline V gene sequence: CDR1 SGDLS, CDR2 YYNGEE. The CDR3 DNA follows: TGTGCCAGCAGCACGACAGGGGTACAGTTGGATGAGCAGTTCTTC. Protein product: CASSTTGVQLDEQFF.

V and J are TRBV14 and TRBJ1-2; D is perhaps TRBD1 (6 bases). The length of the CDR3 is 13 residues. CDR1 is SGHDN and CDR2 is FVKESK in the germline V gene. Trimming cost V 4 bases and J 2 bases, with 8 bases left between them. Written as DNA, the CDR3 is TGTGCCAGCAGCCTAGACAGGAACTATGGCTACACCTTC. This codes for CASSLDRNYGYTF. The complete variable domain, with remaining parts taken from reference TRBV14 and TRBJ1-2, reads EAGVTQFPSHSVIEKGQTVTLRCDPISGHDNLYWYRRVMGKEIKFLLHFVKESKQDESGMPNNRFLAERTGGTYSTLKVQPAELEDSGVYFCASSLDRNYGYTFGSGTRLTVV.

This chain joins TRBV6-1 and TRBJ1-5; 9 bases align to TRBD1. The length of the CDR3 is 14 residues. The J segment lost 2 bases and the V segment lost 7 bases, leaving 3 bases of the junction unmatched. The germline V gene encodes CDR1 MNHNS and CDR2 SASEGT. The CDR3 loop is CASKRDRGNQPQHF. The DNA of the CDR3 is TGTGCCAGCAAGCGGGACAGGGGCAATCAGCCCCAGCATTTT.

CDR3 in amino acids: CASSIGTGSSFKGNIQYF. For the CDR3, the DNA is TGTGCCAGTAGTATCGGGACAGGTTCCTCCTTCAAAGGTAACATTCAGTACTTC. This chain links TRBV19 with TRBJ2-4; 8 nucleotides agree with TRBD1. With 3 bases clipped from V and 7 bases from J, the junction kept 17 bases outside the gene matches. This CDR3 is built from 18 residues. Germline CDR1 LNHDA, CDR2 SQIVND (reference sequence).

This clone has only one observation. The V and J genes are TRBV5-6 and TRBJ1-6, with D possibly matching TRBD1 (6 bases). V was shortened by 5 bases and J by 9 bases, with 15 bases between the two germline ends. The germline V gene has CDR1 SGHDT and CDR2 YYEEEE. The CDR3 length is 14 residues. The CDR3 region is CASRARGRGSPLHF. The DNA of the CDR3 is TGTGCCAGCAGGGCCAGGGGAAGAGGTTCACCCCTCCACTTT.

The chain has TRBV29-1 and TRBJ2-3, with 9 bases that match TRBD2. Germline CDR1 is SQVTM and CDR2 is ANQGSEA. CDR3 size: 14 residues. Unmatched junction bases numbered 8, after V lost 4 bases and J lost 6 bases. CDR3 loop: CSVVWRGGRDTQYF. The CDR3 DNA follows: TGCAGCGTTGTCTGGCGGGGGGGCCGTGATACGCAGTATTTT.

This clone was picked up one time. The chain recombines TRBV9 with TRBJ1-5, with 10 bases lining up with TRBD1. Germline V gene lookup returns CDR1 SGDLS and CDR2 YYNGEE. The CDR3 has 15 amino acids. V was clipped by 0 bases and J by 7 bases; unmatched bases: 4. CDR3 sequence reads: CASSVDGQGGQPQHF. The CDR3 DNA is TGTGCCAGCAGCGTAGACGGACAGGGGGGCCAGCCCCAGCATTTT. Together with reference TRBV9 and TRBJ1-5, the CDR3 gives the full variable domain: DSGVTQTPKHLITATGQRVTLRCSPRSGDLSVYWYQQSLDQGLQFLIQYYNGEERAKGNILERFSAQQFPDLHSELNLSSLELGDSALYFCASSVDGQGGQPQHFGDGTRLSIL.

This rearrangement joins TRBV6-1 to TRBJ2-7; 7 bases are shared with TRBD1. V shed 6 bases and J 5 bases; nucleotides not matched to a gene: 4. CDR1 is MNHNS and CDR2 is SASEGT in the germline V gene. The CDR3 extends over 12 amino acids. This CDR3 reads CASRRTGNEQYF. CDR3 in DNA: TGTGCCAGCAGGCGGACAGGAAACGAGCAGTACTTC.

This clone was counted a single time. This sequence joins TRBV9 and TRBJ1-6; unclear D gene. The CDR3 is 11 amino acids. Germline CDR1 reads SGDLS; CDR2 reads YYNGEE. V lost 7 bases to trimming and J lost 14 bases, with 13 bases between them. The CDR3 nucleotides are TGTGCCAGCGTCGGGGTGGAGTCCCTCCACTTT. Translating gives CASVGVESLHF.

The chain is built from TRBV5-4 and TRBJ2-2; 13 nucleotides agree with TRBD2. The CDR3 loop spans 17 amino acids. Germline values: CDR1 SGHNT, CDR2 YYREEE (reference sequence). V lost 4 bases and J lost 4; bases outside the gene matches: 7. CDR3 nucleotide sequence: TGTGCCAGCAGCCGGACTAGCGGGGGCCAACCCACCGGGGAGCTGTTTTTT. This encodes CASSRTSGGQPTGELFF.

This sequence joins TRBV5-4 and TRBJ1-2; TRBD1 aligns across 10 bases. The trim removed 0 bases at V and 5 bases at J, leaving 10 bases unmatched. The CDR3 length is 17 residues. Germline loops: CDR1 SGHNT, CDR2 YYREEE (reference sequence). In nucleotides, the CDR3 is TGTGCCAGCAGCTTGGATAACCGGGACAGGGGACCATATGGCTACACCTTC. Residues: CASSLDNRDRGPYGYTF.

The CDR3, as DNA: TGTGCCAGCAGTTATTCGACAGGGGGTGGCTACACCTTC. It yields the protein CASSYSTGGGYTF. The gene calls are TRBV6-5 and TRBJ1-2, with 9 bases identical to TRBD1. V shed 3 bases and J 7 bases; nucleotides not matched to a gene: 3. From germline, CDR1 is MNHEY and CDR2 SVGAGI. This CDR3 has 13 amino acids.

The chain uses TRBV9 and TRBJ1-1; possible D gene TRBD1, 6 bases. Germline CDR1 reads SGDLS; CDR2 reads YYNGEE. Between the trimmed V and J ends, which lost 3 bases and 8 bases, there was a span of 11 bases. The CDR3 totals 12 residues. In nucleotides, the CDR3 is TGTGCCAGCAGCGCCCGGGACAACGAAGCTTTCTTT. Its translation is CASSARDNEAFF. Combining the CDR3 with reference TRBV9 and TRBJ1-1 gives the whole variable domain DSGVTQTPKHLITATGQRVTLRCSPRSGDLSVYWYQQSLDQGLQFLIQYYNGEERAKGNILERFSAQQFPDLHSELNLSSLELGDSALYFCASSARDNEAFFGQGTRLTVV.

V and J are TRBV2 and TRBJ1-4; D perhaps matches TRBD1 (6 bases). Germline values: CDR1 SNHLY, CDR2 FYNNEI. V lost 6 bases and J lost 5, with 13 bases in between. CDR3 length equals 14 residues. Here the CDR3 DNA reads TGTGCCAGCAGCCCGCGAAGGGGGAATGAAAAACTGTTTTTT. Translated, it gives CASSPRRGNEKLFF.

CDR3 amino acids: CASSLVSGYEQYF. DNA of the CDR3: TGTGCCAGCAGCTTAGTTTCCGGCTACGAGCAGTACTTC. The genes are TRBV7-9 and TRBJ2-7; no firm D call. Germline CDR1 and CDR2: SEHNR and FQNEAQ (reference sequence). This CDR3 spans 13 amino acids. Trimming shortened V by 1 base and J by 3 bases, and 7 bases separated the two germline ends.

The chain is built from TRBV13 and TRBJ1-6; 9 nucleotides align to TRBD1. Looked up from germline, CDR1 is PRHDT and CDR2 is FYEKMQ (reference sequence). The CDR3 has 16 amino acids. With V trimmed by 1 base and J by 7 bases, 5 bases remained unmatched. DNA of the CDR3: TGTGCCAGCAGCTTAGCCGGGGACAGGGACAATTCACCCCTCCACTTT. It is translated as CASSLAGDRDNSPLHF.

This clone was observed a single time. CDR3 nucleotide sequence: TGTGCCAGCAGTTACGGGACACCAAACACCGGGGAGCTGTTTTTT. Translating it yields CASSYGTPNTGELFF. V and J are TRBV6-5 and TRBJ2-2; TRBD1 is a possible D gene (6 bases). The CDR3 totals 15 residues. Germline-derived CDR1 and CDR2 are MNHEY and SVGAGI. Trimming removed 2 bases from V and 2 bases from J, with 9 bases in between.

DNA of the CDR3: TGCGCCAGCAGCTTCACCTTGAGGGGGCCGATAGAGACCCAGTACTTC. Encoded protein: CASSFTLRGPIETQYF. The chain recombines TRBV5-1 with TRBJ2-5; 7 positions agree with TRBD1. The CDR3 is 16 residues long. From germline, CDR1 is SGHRS and CDR2 YFSETQ. Trimming at V came to 2 bases and at J to 4 bases, leaving 11 bases not matched to a gene.

The V and J genes are TRBV5-8 and TRBJ1-4; maybe TRBD1 (5 bases). The germline V and J ends were trimmed by 4 bases and 7 bases, with 14 bases remaining between them. Per the germline V gene, CDR1 is SGHTS and CDR2 is YDEGEE. The CDR3 is made up of 14 amino acids. The CDR3 spells CASSRQGGVEKLFF. The CDR3 region has the DNA TGTGCCAGCAGCCGACAAGGAGGGGTTGAAAAACTGTTTTTT.

V and J are TRBV11-2 and TRBJ1-1; D may be TRBD1 (5 bases). Germline V gives CDR1 SGHAT, CDR2 FQNNGV. The CDR3 totals 18 residues. Deletions cut 7 bases from V and 4 bases from J, with 28 bases between. CDR3 amino acids: CASTSTGGKDFRSTEAFF. The CDR3 coding sequence is TGTGCCAGCACCTCCACCGGGGGAAAAGATTTCCGAAGCACTGAAGCTTTCTTT.

This chain connects TRBV12-5 to TRBJ2-1; 8 bases are shared with TRBD2. The germline CDR1 and CDR2 sequences are LGHNT and FRNRAP. Trimming took 3 bases from V and 0 from J; bases not matched to a gene: 10. The CDR3 totals 18 residues. CDR3 DNA: TGTGCTAGTGGTTTTTCGACTAGCGATAAGAGCTCCTACAATGAGCAGTTCTTC. Amino acids: CASGFSTSDKSSYNEQFF.

The chain joins TRBV5-6 to TRBJ2-1, with D possibly being TRBD1 (6 bases). This CDR3 has 15 residues. Trimming removed 2 bases at V and 9 bases at J, with 18 bases between. Germline-derived CDR1 and CDR2 are SGHDT and YYEEEE. The CDR3 reads CASSLLRPGGREQFF. CDR3 bases: TGTGCCAGCAGCTTACTGAGACCTGGGGGCCGTGAGCAGTTCTTC.

The chain joins TRBV6-6 to TRBJ2-3; possibly TRBD1 for D (6 bases). The CDR3 loop spans 14 amino acids. V dropped 5 bases and J dropped 8 bases, with 17 bases sitting between them. The germline V gene encodes CDR1 MNHNY and CDR2 SVGAGI (reference sequence). In nucleotides, the CDR3 is TGTGCCAGCAGTCAGCCCCCGGGACACGTTACGCAGTATTTT. It codes for CASSQPPGHVTQYF.

The gene calls are TRBV9 and TRBJ2-3; 10 nucleotides align to TRBD2. With 3 bases clipped from V and 2 bases from J, the junction kept 6 bases outside the gene matches. In germline, CDR1 is SGDLS, CDR2 YYNGEE. The CDR3 length is 16 residues. The CDR3 region is CASSALAGEYTDTQYF. The CDR3 nucleotides read TGTGCCAGCAGCGCCCTAGCGGGGGAGTACACAGATACGCAGTATTTT.

In its sample, this clone was seen once. The rearrangement uses TRBV4-1 and TRBJ2-4; 9 bases line up with TRBD1. V shed 5 bases and J 16 bases; nucleotides not matched to a gene: 6. The CDR3 loop spans 11 amino acids. Germline CDR1 MGHRA, CDR2 YSYEKL. The CDR3 region is CASSARDRVYF. The CDR3 DNA follows: TGCGCCAGCAGCGCCCGGGACAGGGTCTACTTC.

For this clone: A junction boundary mismatches the germline segment, possibly from a read error. The chain combines TRBV14 with TRBJ2-7, with 14 bases matching TRBD2. The germline gives CDR1 SGHDN, CDR2 FVKESK. The CDR3 spans 14 residues. Here the CDR3 DNA reads TGTGCCAGCAGCACGGGACTAGCGGGGGCCTATCTTAACTTC. Its protein product is CASSTGLAGAYLNF.

This chain joins TRBV9 and TRBJ1-3; no definite D call. CDR1 and CDR2 (germline): SGDLS, YYNGEE. There are 16 residues in the CDR3. Deletions cut 0 bases from V and 0 bases from J, with 10 bases between. CDR3: CASSVGESYSGNTIYF. CDR3 nucleotides: TGTGCCAGCAGCGTAGGAGAAAGTTACTCTGGAAACACCATATATTTT.